This record concerns one T cell receptor (beta chain) sequence. Its antigen is currently unknown. Unique molecular identifiers were added to individual cDNA molecules. TCRdb used MiXCR to reprocess the 5' RACE reads, holding one entry per CDR3 protein. Here the sample spans 20,000 to 25,000 distinct CDR3 sequences, roughly 4% being singletons. The data are from a study of early T cells in non-severe SARS-CoV-2 infection. Study-level information: RNA in bulk from unsorted whole blood was sequenced, and chains were unpaired.

Findings and caveats of the study: Private and CD4 specificities were missed by VDJdb matching, which favored anti-spike CD8 responses.

The sequence was obtained from an adult who was a healthcare worker with PCR-confirmed SARS-CoV-2 infection or an uninfected control (not recorded which). The sequencing input was whole blood.

CDR3 sequence: CASMGYQETQYF. CDR3 nucleotides: TGTGCTTCTATGGGGTACCAAGAGACCCAGTACTTC. The rearrangement uses TRBV27 and TRBJ2-5; D is uncertain. CDR3 length equals 12 residues. Per the germline V gene, CDR1 is MNHEY and CDR2 is SMNVEV (reference sequence).